Following are 23 T cell receptor beta chains from one sample sequenced in a study of sequential checkpoint blockade in melanoma. Treatment in this sample: randomized to nivolumab then ipilimumab (arm A) or the reverse (arm B). The assay was immunoSEQ multiplex PCR, and TCRdb's table has in-frame clones only and misses some. The profile shows 15,000 to 20,000 clones, about 70% of them singletons. This material consisted of CD8+ T cells sorted from blood (inferred from file names), taken from a patient given nivolumab and ipilimumab in sequence. The source of these receptors is a human donor with melanoma.

This sequence joins TRBV2 and TRBJ1-2; D remains unclear. Germline V gene lookup returns CDR1 SNHLY and CDR2 FYNNEI. CDR3 size: 13 residues. V shed 7 bases and J shed 4 bases, with 13 bases lying between them. CDR3 amino acids: CASMSPETYGYTF. The DNA for the CDR3 is TGTGCCAGCATGTCTCCAGAAACCTATGGCTACACCTTC.

This clone showed up just a few times. V is TRBV6-5 and J is TRBJ2-3, with 7 bases fitting TRBD1. The V gene end was trimmed by 6 bases and the J gene end by 2 bases; junction bases not matched to a gene: 8. The CDR3 length is 15 residues. Germline assignment: CDR1 MNHEY and CDR2 SVGAGI. CDR3 region: CASSPGQDNTDTQYF. CDR3 coding DNA: TGTGCCAGCAGCCCCGGACAGGATAACACAGATACGCAGTATTTT.

This clone was counted a single time. This chain links TRBV28 with TRBJ2-1; 7 positions match TRBD1. J lost 2 bases, V lost 6 bases, and 13 bases had no gene match. The CDR3 sequence is 17 residues long. Looked up from germline, CDR1 is MDHEN and CDR2 is SYDVKM. CDR3 residues: CASSPATTGAAYNEQFF. CDR3 sequence (DNA): TGTGCCAGCAGCCCTGCTACTACAGGGGCCGCCTACAATGAGCAGTTCTTC.

This clone was recorded once. The chain uses TRBV7-8 and TRBJ2-3; TRBD1 matches at 10 bases. The CDR3 has 15 residues. V shed 5 bases and J 11 bases; nucleotides not matched to a gene: 13. CDR1 and CDR2 (germline): SGHVS, FQNEAQ. CDR3 DNA: TGTGCCAGCAGCCCCTCCGGGACAGGGGCGGTGAAGCAGTATTTT. Translated: CASSPSGTGAVKQYF. The full variable domain, with the rest looked up from reference TRBV7-8 and TRBJ2-3, is GAGVSQSPRYKVAKRGQDVALRCDPISGHVSLFWYQQALGQGPEFLTYFQNEAQLDKSGLPSDRFFAERPEGSVSTLKIQRTQQEDSAVYLCASSPSGTGAVKQYFGPGTRLTVL.

The chain employs TRBV5-6 and TRBJ1-6; unclear D gene. V was cut by 0 bases and J by 2 bases, with 9 bases left in between. CDR1 is SGHDT, CDR2 YYEEEE, per germline. The CDR3 consists of 16 residues. This CDR3 reads CASSLATQTYNSPLHF. The CDR3, as DNA: TGTGCCAGCAGCTTGGCGACACAGACCTATAATTCACCCCTCCACTTT.

The rearrangement uses TRBV6-5 and TRBJ2-7, with a weak D call TRBD1 (7 bases). The V end lost 5 bases, the J end lost 7 bases, and 18 bases lay between the germline ends. The CDR3 totals 14 residues. Per germline, CDR1 MNHEY and CDR2 SVGAGI. This CDR3 reads CASSLHATGREQYF. As DNA, the CDR3 is TGTGCCAGCAGTCTCCACGCGACAGGGAGGGAGCAGTACTTC.

By sample share, this clone is medium-sized (0.01 to 0.1%). This chain joins TRBV14 and TRBJ2-1; TRBD1 is a possible D gene (5 bases). Trimming removed 4 bases at V and 10 bases at J, with 11 bases between. There are 12 residues in the CDR3. CDR1 and CDR2 (germline): SGHDN, FVKESK. In DNA form, the CDR3 reads TGTGCCAGCAGCCTCGACAGAATAGAGCAGTTCTTC. This translates into CASSLDRIEQFF. The full variable domain, in which reference TRBV14 and TRBJ2-1 provide the parts outside the CDR3, is EAGVTQFPSHSVIEKGQTVTLRCDPISGHDNLYWYRRVMGKEIKFLLHFVKESKQDESGMPNNRFLAERTGGTYSTLKVQPAELEDSGVYFCASSLDRIEQFFGPGTRLTVL.

This clone was observed a single time. V usage is TRBV6-4 and J usage is TRBJ2-5; a weak D match, TRBD2 (6 bases). V was clipped by 7 bases and J by 5 bases, with 23 bases between them. CDR3 length equals 16 residues. CDR1 and CDR2 from the germline V gene are MRHNA and SNTAGT. Written as DNA, the CDR3 is TGTGCCAGCATCAGTGGAGGGGAAGAGGTTTGGGAGACCCAGTACTTC. Its translation is CASISGGEEVWETQYF.

The rearrangement links TRBV7-9 to TRBJ2-3; TRBD1 matches 8 bases. Germline V CDR1 and CDR2: SEHNR, FQNEAQ (reference sequence). The CDR3 length is 17 residues. V lost 5 bases and J lost 2; bases outside the gene matches: 12. Here the CDR3 reads CASSQPLSDRDTDTQYF. Here the CDR3 DNA reads TGTGCCAGCAGCCAGCCACTCTCGGACAGGGACACAGATACGCAGTATTTT.

This clone appeared once. The V call is TRBV6-1, the J call TRBJ2-2; D gene ambiguous. Trimming removed 0 bases from V and 3 bases from J, with 20 bases in between. This CDR3 is built from 19 residues. The germline V gene encodes CDR1 MNHNS and CDR2 SASEGT. The CDR3 DNA follows: TGTGCCAGCAGTGAAGCGCGGATGAAGGAGCACCTTTACACCGGGGAGCTGTTTTTT. It specifies CASSEARMKEHLYTGELFF.

V is TRBV5-6 and J is TRBJ2-7; 9 nucleotides line up with TRBD1. This CDR3 has 14 amino acids. CDR1 and CDR2 from the germline V gene are SGHDT and YYEEEE. J gave up 4 bases and V 4 bases, and 6 bases lay outside the gene matches. The CDR3 is CASSTGQGRYEQYF. As DNA, the CDR3 is TGTGCCAGCAGCACTGGACAGGGGAGGTACGAGCAGTACTTC. The full variable domain, rest sourced from reference TRBV5-6 and TRBJ2-7, is DAGVTQSPTHLIKTRGQQVTLRCSPKSGHDTVSWYQQALGQGPQFIFQYYEEEERQRGNFPDRFSGHQFPNYSSELNVNALLLGDSALYLCASSTGQGRYEQYFGPGTRLTVT.

This rearrangement joins TRBV5-1 to TRBJ2-3, with 9 bases matching TRBD2. The CDR3 totals 17 residues. Germline CDR1 and CDR2: SGHRS and YFSETQ. V trimming: 0 bases; J trimming: 6 bases; junction bases outside the gene matches: 11. DNA for the CDR3: TGCGCCAGCAGCTTGGTCGGCGGCGGGGGGGCCTTGGATACGCAGTATTTT. As protein: CASSLVGGGGALDTQYF.

This sequence joins TRBV10-3 and TRBJ2-3; 8 bases agree with TRBD1. Germline V CDR1 and CDR2: ENHRY, SYGVKD. After removal of 2 bases from V and 3 bases from J, the junction contained 10 bases not matched to a gene. The CDR3 has 17 amino acids. CDR3 protein: CAISEPRTGMGTDTQYF. CDR3 sequence (DNA): TGTGCCATCAGTGAGCCACGGACAGGGATGGGGACAGATACGCAGTATTTT.

The chain links TRBV7-9 to TRBJ2-1, with a tentative D call TRBD1 (5 bases). Trimming shortened V by 4 bases and J by 1 base, and 14 bases separated the two germline ends. The CDR3 has 16 amino acids. The germline gives CDR1 SEHNR, CDR2 FQNEAQ (reference sequence). CDR3 coding DNA: TGTGCCAGCAGCTCCGGTACCGACAGATCCTACAATGAGCAGTTCTTC. Its protein product is CASSSGTDRSYNEQFF.

The chain joins TRBV19 to TRBJ2-5; tentatively, D is TRBD1 (8 bases). Judging by the DNA end, TRBJ2-7 fits better; the J call may be wrong. The germline V gene has CDR1 LNHDA and CDR2 SQIVND (reference sequence). CDR3 length: 16 residues. CDR3 sequence (DNA): TGTGCCAGTAGTCAGAGACAGGGGACTAACCCCTACGAGCAGTACTTC. Translated, it gives CASSQRQGTNPYEQYF.

This chain links TRBV7-6 with TRBJ2-2; D is uncertain. Germline-derived CDR1 and CDR2 are SGHVS and FNYEAQ. The V and J ends lost 4 bases and 7 bases respectively, with 4 bases between them. CDR3 length: 11 amino acids. The CDR3 DNA sequence: TGTGCCAGCAGCTCCTTCGGGGAGCTGTTTTTT. Translation gives CASSSFGELFF. Drawing the rest from reference TRBV7-6 and TRBJ2-2, the complete variable domain is GAGVSQSPRYKVTKRGQDVALRCDPISGHVSLYWYRQALGQGPEFLTYFNYEAQQDKSGLPNDRFSAERPEGSISTLTIQRTEQRDSAMYRCASSSFGELFFGEGSRLTVL.

The gene calls are TRBV6-6 and TRBJ1-5; weak D call: TRBD1 (6 bases). The CDR3 is 14 residues long. V gave up 1 base and J gave up 6 bases, with 10 bases separating them. Germline V gives CDR1 MNHNY, CDR2 SVGAGI (reference sequence). The CDR3 nucleotides are TGTGCCAGCAGTTACTGGGGGGGCGGTCAGCCCCAGCATTTT. Encoded protein: CASSYWGGGQPQHF.

V usage is TRBV27 and J usage is TRBJ2-5; D is unresolved. V lost 5 bases, J lost 2 bases, and 15 bases lay in between. The CDR3 runs 15 residues. The germline CDR1 and CDR2 sequences are MNHEY and SMNVEV (reference sequence). The CDR3 region is CASSPAWAKQETQYF. The CDR3 nucleotides read TGTGCCAGCAGTCCGGCTTGGGCGAAACAAGAGACCCAGTACTTC.

This clone came up once. The CDR3 here is CASSVSGGAMETQYF. CDR3 sequence (DNA): TGTGCCAGCAGCGTTAGCGGGGGGGCAATGGAGACCCAGTACTTC. The chain recombines TRBV9 with TRBJ2-5, with 11 bases lining up with TRBD2. This CDR3 contains 15 residues. Germline V lookup: CDR1 SGDLS, CDR2 YYNGEE. The trim removed 2 bases at V and 5 bases at J, leaving 5 bases unmatched.

The CDR3 is CAISESGAGGEQYV. For the CDR3, the DNA is TGTGCCATCAGTGAGTCGGGGGCAGGGGGCGAGCAGTACGTC. The J gene is TRBJ2-7, the V gene TRBV10-3; 7 nucleotides match TRBD1. V shed 0 bases, J shed 6 bases, and the junction held 5 bases outside the gene matches. Per germline, CDR1 ENHRY and CDR2 SYGVKD. The CDR3 loop spans 14 amino acids.

A few counts support this clone. The genes are TRBV7-2 and TRBJ1-2; perhaps TRBD1 as D (6 bases). Trimming removed 3 bases from V and 8 bases from J, with 10 bases in between. The CDR3 totals 12 residues. Germline V gives CDR1 SGHTA, CDR2 FQGNSA. The CDR3 DNA sequence: TGTGCCAGCAGCTTCACAGGGTACGGCTACACCTTC. Its translation is CASSFTGYGYTF.

This chain uses TRBV27 with TRBJ2-7; TRBD1 agrees at 9 bases. The CDR3 has 15 amino acids. Germline loops: CDR1 MNHEY, CDR2 SMNVEV (reference sequence). The J segment lost 1 base and the V segment lost 6 bases, leaving 7 bases of the junction unmatched. The CDR3 reads CASRFSGTGSYEQYV. The CDR3 DNA is TGTGCCAGCAGATTCTCCGGGACAGGGTCCTACGAGCAGTACGTC.

V usage is TRBV6-5 and J usage is TRBJ1-1; TRBD1 might be the D (5 bases). V lost 2 bases, J lost 5 bases, and 15 bases lay in between. The CDR3 is made up of 15 amino acids. Germline V CDR1 and CDR2: MNHEY, SVGAGI. CDR3: CASSYRLGGITEAFF. The DNA for the CDR3 is TGTGCCAGCAGTTACAGGTTGGGGGGTATAACTGAAGCTTTCTTT.